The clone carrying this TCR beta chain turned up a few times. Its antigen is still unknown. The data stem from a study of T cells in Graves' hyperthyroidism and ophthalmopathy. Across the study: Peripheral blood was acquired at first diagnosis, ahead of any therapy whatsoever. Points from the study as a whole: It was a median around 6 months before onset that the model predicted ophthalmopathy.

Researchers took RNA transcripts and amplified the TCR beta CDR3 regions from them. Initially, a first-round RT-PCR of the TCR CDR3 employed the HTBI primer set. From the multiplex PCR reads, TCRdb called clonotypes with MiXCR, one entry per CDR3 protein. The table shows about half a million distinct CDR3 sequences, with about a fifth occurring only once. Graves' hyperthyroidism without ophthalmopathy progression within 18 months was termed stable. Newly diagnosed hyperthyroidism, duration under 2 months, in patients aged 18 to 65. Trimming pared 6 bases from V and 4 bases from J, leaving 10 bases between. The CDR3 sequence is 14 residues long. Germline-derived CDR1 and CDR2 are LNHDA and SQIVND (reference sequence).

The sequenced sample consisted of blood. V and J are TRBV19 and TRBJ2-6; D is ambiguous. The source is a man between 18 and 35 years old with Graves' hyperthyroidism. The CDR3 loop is CASRDFSGANVLTF. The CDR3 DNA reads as TGTGCCAGTAGAGACTTCTCGGGGGCCAACGTCCTGACTTTC.